One and the same sample provided the 15 T cell receptor beta chains below, sequenced in a study of blood T cell repertoires in COVID-19. TCRdb keeps only in-frame clones here, not all; method: immunoSEQ multiplex PCR. The sample carries 150,000 to 200,000 clones, 87% recorded once. The sequenced sample was peripheral blood. Receptors were obtained from a woman between 55 and 75 years old who had recovered from COVID-19.

V is TRBV28 and J is TRBJ2-5; the match to TRBD1 covers 7 bases. V lost 5 bases to trimming and J lost 7 bases; unmatched junction nucleotides: 10. This CDR3 spans 14 amino acids. CDR1 is MDHEN and CDR2 is SYDVKM in the germline V gene. Here the CDR3 reads CASSQDQGDGTQYF. The CDR3 nucleotides read TGTGCCAGCAGTCAGGACCAGGGGGACGGGACCCAGTACTTC.

The rearrangement joins TRBV2 to TRBJ2-1; TRBD2 agrees at 10 bases. The CDR3 is 14 residues long. Looked up from germline, CDR1 is SNHLY and CDR2 is FYNNEI. The V and J ends lost 1 base and 12 bases, in that order; junction bases with no gene match: 6. The CDR3 region has the DNA TGTGCCAGCAGTGAAGGTCTAGCGGGGGTAATGCAGTTCTTC. Translated, it gives CASSEGLAGVMQFF.

The chain combines TRBV5-8 with TRBJ2-1; D is unresolved. V was cut by 0 bases and J by 3 bases, with 7 bases left in between. Germline-derived CDR1 and CDR2 are SGHTS and YDEGEE. The CDR3 is 14 residues long. The CDR3 DNA sequence: TGTGCCAGCAGCTTGGGGCAGTTCTACAATGAGCAGTTCTTC. This encodes CASSLGQFYNEQFF.

The chain combines TRBV10-3 with TRBJ2-3; 9 positions match TRBD2. The CDR3 extends over 16 amino acids. From germline, CDR1 is ENHRY and CDR2 SYGVKD. V trimming: 0 bases; J trimming: 3 bases; junction bases outside the gene matches: 4. The CDR3 DNA is TGTGCCATCAGTGAGTCGCCTAGCGGGGCGACAGATACGCAGTATTTT. Residues: CAISESPSGATDTQYF.

This chain connects TRBV18 to TRBJ2-1; 7 nucleotides align to TRBD2. Trimming removed 0 bases from V and 8 bases from J; junction bases left unmatched: 1. The germline CDR1 and CDR2 sequences are KGHSH and LQKENI. This CDR3 is built from 13 residues. The CDR3, as DNA: TGTGCCAGCTCACCACCTGGGGGGGATGAGCAGTTCTTC. It is translated as CASSPPGGDEQFF.

This clone appeared once. The V and J genes are TRBV7-7 and TRBJ2-5; 12 bases map to TRBD2. CDR1 SSHAT and CDR2 FNYEAQ come from the germline V gene (reference sequence). The CDR3 extends over 15 amino acids. V lost 1 base and J lost 3; bases outside the gene matches: 0. The CDR3 region has the DNA TGTGCCAGCAGCTTAGGACTAGCGGGGGAAGAGACCCAGTACTTC. It yields the protein CASSLGLAGEETQYF.

V gene TRBV6-5 combines with J gene TRBJ2-1, with D maybe TRBD1 (6 bases). Trimming shortened V by 4 bases and J by 4 bases, and 17 bases separated the two germline ends. This CDR3 comprises 16 residues. Germline CDR1 and CDR2: MNHEY and SVGAGI. The CDR3 reads CASSSATGTRYNEQFF. The DNA of the CDR3 is TGTGCCAGCAGTTCCGCGACAGGAACAAGATACAATGAGCAGTTCTTC.

This chain joins TRBV28 and TRBJ2-4; the D gene is possibly TRBD1 (6 bases). This CDR3 has 14 amino acids. CDR1 MDHEN and CDR2 SYDVKM come from the germline V gene. V was shortened by 6 bases and J by 2 bases, with 11 bases between the two germline ends. The CDR3 region has the DNA TGTGCCAGCAGCTCACAGGGCCCCAAAAACATTCAGTACTTC. Its protein product is CASSSQGPKNIQYF.

This clone has a single count. V gene TRBV18 combines with J gene TRBJ1-6; no definite D call. This CDR3 is built from 15 residues. Germline-derived CDR1 and CDR2 are KGHSH and LQKENI. The V end was cut by 2 bases, the J end by 8 bases, with 13 bases between. The CDR3 spells CASSPISGLDSPLHF. The CDR3 nucleotides read TGTGCCAGCTCACCAATTTCGGGGTTAGATTCACCCCTCCACTTT.

In DNA form, the CDR3 reads TGTGCCAGCAGCCAGGGACTAGCGGGGAGCACAGATACGCAGTATTTT. Translated: CASSQGLAGSTDTQYF. The chain combines TRBV5-4 with TRBJ2-3, with 13 nucleotides matching TRBD2. J was trimmed by 0 bases and V by 4 bases; bases with no gene match: 2. The CDR3 runs 16 residues. The germline CDR1 and CDR2 sequences are SGHNT and YYREEE (reference sequence). Full variable domain (missing parts from reference TRBV5-4 and TRBJ2-3): ETGVTQSPTHLIKTRGQQVTLRCSSQSGHNTVSWYQQALGQGPQFIFQYYREEENGRGNFPPRFSGLQFPNYSSELNVNALELDDSALYLCASSQGLAGSTDTQYFGPGTRLTVL.

The J gene is TRBJ2-7, the V gene TRBV5-1; D possibly corresponds to TRBD1 (6 bases). Germline V gene sequence: CDR1 SGHRS, CDR2 YFSETQ. V lost 0 bases, J lost 5 bases, and 9 bases lay in between. The CDR3 consists of 13 residues. In DNA, the CDR3 is TGCGCCAGCAGCTTGGGGACAGACGACGAGCAGTACTTC. As protein: CASSLGTDDEQYF.

Comments on this clone: This same CDR3 is encoded by further DNA sequences in the sample. The chain couples TRBV5-1 to TRBJ2-3; 7 positions agree with TRBD1. The CDR3 extends over 14 amino acids. The V gene's germline CDR1 is SGHRS and CDR2 YFSETQ. V gave up 0 bases and J gave up 4 bases; unmatched junction bases: 2. DNA of the CDR3: TGCGCCAGCAGCTTGGGACAGGGAGCAGATACGCAGTATTTT. This gives the protein CASSLGQGADTQYF.

This sequence joins TRBV12-1 and TRBJ2-3; no DNA check was done on the table's D call, TRBD2. TRBV12-1 is noted as a pseudogene. CDR3 size: 17 residues. DNA of the CDR3: TGTGCCAGCAGCTTTGCGGCCTCTGGTAGCGGTACAGATACGCAGTATTTT. As protein: CASSFAASGSGTDTQYF.

This chain joins TRBV15 and TRBJ2-5, with 12 bases matching TRBD2. The germline V gene encodes CDR1 LNHNV and CDR2 YYDKDF (reference sequence). Trimming cost V 5 bases and J 5 bases; bases outside gene matches: 9. The CDR3 loop spans 16 amino acids. In DNA, the CDR3 is TGTGCCACCAGCGCAAAGCCACTAGCGGGAGGTGAGACCCAGTACTTC. Translating it yields CATSAKPLAGGETQYF.

The chain joins TRBV4-1 to TRBJ2-7; TRBD1 might be the D (6 bases). This CDR3 spans 14 amino acids. V was shortened by 5 bases and J by 3 bases, with 14 bases between the two germline ends. The V gene's germline CDR1 is MGHRA and CDR2 YSYEKL. The CDR3 here is CASSIQYRVYEQYF. The CDR3, as DNA: TGCGCCAGCAGCATACAGTACAGGGTCTACGAGCAGTACTTC.